Shown below are 20 T cell receptor beta chains from a single sample sequenced in a study of T cell repertoires in cytomegalovirus infection. One entry per CDR3 protein results from TCRdb running MiXCR on the reads. Of about 85,000 distinct CDR3 sequences in the sample, roughly 44% were seen once. These receptors have no known antigen. Here the sequenced sample was CD8+ T cells from cultured PBMCs, taken from culture after CMV antigen stimulation. Receptor source: a human donor in good health (CMV status not recorded). Some clones in this sample may be carry-over from other donors' samples.

The J gene is TRBJ2-2, the V gene TRBV7-6, with 7 bases lining up with TRBD2. The germline gives CDR1 SGHVS, CDR2 FNYEAQ. With V trimmed by 9 bases and J by 0 bases, 7 bases remained unmatched. This CDR3 region has 15 residues. The CDR3 nucleotides read TGTGCCAGTGGAGCGGGGCCCCCGAACACCGGGGAGCTGTTTTTT. Its protein product is CASGAGPPNTGELFF.

The gene calls are TRBV9 and TRBJ1-6, with D possibly being TRBD1 (5 bases). The CDR3 is 14 amino acids. Germline V gives CDR1 SGDLS, CDR2 YYNGEE. Trimming took 2 bases from V and 11 from J, leaving 14 bases between them. In DNA form, the CDR3 reads TGTGCCAGCAGCGTCGGGGGGGGTGCGGCACCCCTCCACTTT. It translates to CASSVGGGAAPLHF.

This clonotype was detected only once. The chain combines TRBV12-5 with TRBJ2-2; D gene ambiguous. The germline CDR1 and CDR2 sequences are LGHNT and FRNRAP. The V end was cut by 8 bases, the J end by 7 bases, with 8 bases between. This CDR3 spans 11 amino acids. CDR3 sequence reads: CASSKGGELFF. In nucleotides, the CDR3 is TGTGCTAGTTCCAAGGGCGGGGAGCTGTTTTTT.

This clonotype showed up just a few times. The CDR3: CASSLASRNEQFF. CDR3 DNA sequence: TGTGCCAGCAGCTTAGCATCTCGAAATGAGCAGTTCTTC. This rearrangement joins TRBV7-6 to TRBJ2-1, with D hard to call. Germline V gives CDR1 SGHVS, CDR2 FNYEAQ. Trimming removed 0 bases at V and 7 bases at J, with 7 bases between. The CDR3 is made up of 13 amino acids.

The chain links TRBV29-1 to TRBJ1-2, with 7 positions matching TRBD1. The CDR3 covers 11 residues. Germline CDR1 SQVTM, CDR2 ANQGSEA. The J segment lost 5 bases and the V segment lost 6 bases, leaving 3 bases of the junction unmatched. The CDR3 here is CSVQGRYGYTF. The CDR3 DNA sequence: TGCAGCGTACAGGGGCGATATGGCTACACCTTC.

V gene TRBV7-8 combines with J gene TRBJ1-2; 7 bases are shared with TRBD1. Germline V CDR1 and CDR2: SGHVS, FQNEAQ. V trimming: 3 bases; J trimming: 1 base; junction bases outside the gene matches: 5. CDR3 length: 15 amino acids. CDR3 residues: CASSFGTVNNYGYTF. Here the CDR3 DNA reads TGTGCCAGCAGCTTCGGGACAGTGAATAACTATGGCTACACCTTC.

This chain uses TRBV11-2 with TRBJ2-2, with TRBD1 identical over 10 bases. Losses at the gene ends were 6 bases for V and 0 bases for J; bases not matched to a gene: 10. The CDR3 spans 18 residues. CDR1 and CDR2 (germline): SGHAT, FQNNGV. The CDR3 sequence: CASSSLPGQGTNTGELFF. The CDR3 region has the DNA TGTGCCAGCAGTTCACTACCGGGACAGGGGACGAACACCGGGGAGCTGTTTTTT.

The rearrangement joins TRBV7-4 to TRBJ2-7, with 7 nucleotides matching TRBD1. V shed 1 base and J 3 bases; nucleotides not matched to a gene: 3. Germline V gene lookup returns CDR1 SGHVT and CDR2 SQSDAQ. The CDR3 runs to 14 residues. The CDR3 loop is CASSLENRGYEQYF. The CDR3 DNA follows: TGTGCCAGCAGCTTAGAGAACAGGGGCTACGAGCAGTACTTC.

The rearrangement links TRBV28 to TRBJ1-1; 8 bases are shared with TRBD1. The junction had 5 bases not matched to a gene; V was cut back by 5 bases and J by 9 bases. There are 12 residues in the CDR3. Germline lookup yields CDR1 MDHEN and CDR2 SYDVKM. The CDR3: CASSKDRVKAFF. CDR3 bases: TGTGCCAGCAGTAAGGACAGGGTAAAAGCTTTCTTT.

This clonotype was counted only a few times. This rearrangement joins TRBV6-6 to TRBJ1-1, with TRBD1 as a possible D gene (5 bases). Germline V gives CDR1 MNHNY, CDR2 SVGAGI (reference sequence). With 11 bases removed from V and 0 bases from J, the gap between germline ends came to 25 bases. This CDR3 contains 17 residues. CDR3 in amino acids: CAGATPHTGAVNTEAFF. The DNA for the CDR3 is TGTGCCGGCGCAACCCCCCATACAGGTGCAGTGAACACTGAAGCTTTCTTT.

The CDR3, as DNA: TGTGCCAGCAGTCTCCTAGGGGAGTCGCTCGAGCAGTACTTC. This sequence encodes CASSLLGESLEQYF. This chain links TRBV12-3 or TRBV12-4 with TRBJ2-7, with D perhaps being TRBD1 or TRBD2 (5 bases each). V lost 5 bases and J lost 6, with 17 bases in between. The CDR3 totals 14 residues.

The CDR3, as DNA: TGTGCCAGCGGGGCGGGGAGGGAATCCTACGAGCAGTACTTC. Translating it yields CASGAGRESYEQYF. The chain has TRBV12-3 or TRBV12-4 and TRBJ2-7; 7 bases map to TRBD2. This CDR3 spans 14 amino acids. Unmatched junction bases numbered 8, after V lost 8 bases and J lost 1 base.

This clonotype was counted only a few times. The V gene is TRBV7-3, the J gene TRBJ2-1, with 8 bases matching TRBD1. Per the germline V gene, CDR1 is SGHTA and CDR2 is FQGTGA. The V gene end was trimmed by 6 bases and the J gene end by 7 bases; junction bases not matched to a gene: 8. This CDR3 region has 14 residues. The CDR3 DNA follows: TGTGCCAGCAGGGGGGAAACAGGGGGAAATGAGCAGTTCTTC. It is translated as CASRGETGGNEQFF.

This clonotype has more than one count but fewer than ten. The V and J genes are TRBV11-1 and TRBJ2-7; D gene unclear. This CDR3 region has 15 residues. Trimming left V 4 bases short and J 5 bases short, with 18 bases between. Looked up from germline, CDR1 is SGHAT and CDR2 is FQDESV (reference sequence). CDR3 DNA sequence: TGTGCCAGCAGCTCCCCGAGGCTTTATAACGACGAGCAGTACTTC. Amino acid sequence: CASSSPRLYNDEQYF. Full variable domain (rest looked up from reference TRBV11-1 and TRBJ2-7): EAEVAQSPRYKITEKSQAVAFWCDPISGHATLYWYRQILGQGPELLVQFQDESVVDDSQLPKDRFSAERLKGVDSTLKIQPAELGDSAMYLCASSSPRLYNDEQYFGPGTRLTVT.

This clonotype has more than one count but fewer than ten. As DNA, the CDR3 is TGTGCCAGTACCCCGACAGGAGTTGTTGAAAAACTGTTTTTT. This encodes CASTPTGVVEKLFF. The chain combines TRBV19 with TRBJ1-4, with a possible D match to TRBD1 (6 bases). CDR1 is LNHDA, CDR2 SQIVND, per germline (reference sequence). Trimming took off 7 bases at V and 7 bases at J, with 16 bases between the two ends. This CDR3 has 14 amino acids.

The genes are TRBV20-1 and TRBJ1-6, with 8 bases matching TRBD1. In germline, CDR1 is DFQATT, CDR2 SNEGSKA (reference sequence). The CDR3 is made up of 16 amino acids. With 5 bases clipped from V and 4 bases from J, the junction kept 10 bases outside the gene matches. The CDR3, as DNA: TGCAGTGCTCGACAGGGGCAGAGCGGATATAATTCACCCCTCCACTTT. Its translation: CSARQGQSGYNSPLHF.

This clonotype was observed a handful of times. The rearrangement uses TRBV7-9 and TRBJ1-3; 8 nucleotides match TRBD1. The CDR3 covers 14 residues. Germline V gene lookup returns CDR1 SEHNR and CDR2 FQNEAQ (reference sequence). The ends lost 5 bases at V and 0 bases at J; junction bases unmatched: 0. The CDR3 loop reads CASSGTGSGNTIYF. DNA for the CDR3: TGTGCCAGCAGCGGGACAGGCTCTGGAAACACCATATATTTT.

The rearrangement links TRBV6-6 to TRBJ2-3, with no clear D. From germline, CDR1 is MNHNY and CDR2 SVGAGI (reference sequence). Trimming shortened V by 4 bases and J by 2 bases, and 10 bases separated the two germline ends. This CDR3 has 14 amino acids. CDR3 protein: CASSSPRYTDTQYF. The CDR3 nucleotides read TGTGCCAGCAGTTCTCCTCGGTACACAGATACGCAGTATTTT.

Ten or more counts support this clonotype. This rearrangement joins TRBV7-2 to TRBJ2-7, with 7 bases matching TRBD1. Germline lookup yields CDR1 SGHTA and CDR2 FQGNSA. The trim removed 8 bases at V and 7 bases at J, leaving 5 bases unmatched. The CDR3 consists of 11 residues. The CDR3: CASQGGWEQYF. The CDR3 DNA sequence: TGTGCCAGCCAAGGGGGCTGGGAGCAGTACTTC.

This chain links TRBV28 with TRBJ2-7, with TRBD2 matching 8 bases. The CDR3 has 14 amino acids. Germline lookup yields CDR1 MDHEN and CDR2 SYDVKM. V was pared by 6 bases and J by 2 bases, with 6 bases of the junction left unmatched. The CDR3 DNA follows: TGTGCCAGCAGACTAGCGGTAGGCCCCTACGAGCAGTACTTC. This translates into CASRLAVGPYEQYF.